This T cell receptor beta chain was recorded in a study of blood T cell repertoires in COVID-19. Study-level information: Donors in the United States, Italy and Spain gave samples during acute or convalescent COVID-19. Sample material is recorded as cDNA or gDNA derived from T cells, B-cell-depleted T cells, or PBMCs.

Germline V CDR1 and CDR2: MDHEN, SYDVKM. The CDR3 loop spans 13 amino acids. Trimming at V came to 6 bases and at J to 5 bases, leaving 6 bases not matched to a gene. Sequencing was performed with immunoSEQ multiplex PCR; in TCRdb, only in-frame clones are kept and a portion is missing. The table lists about 230,000 clones, around 88% of them singletons. This sequence was found in a middle-aged man with active or convalescent COVID-19. Sequencing input: peripheral blood. The chain carries TRBV28 and TRBJ1-2; 7 bases align to TRBD1. The CDR3 DNA reads as TGTGCCAGCAGGACCGGGACAGATTATGGCTACACCTTC. Translating it yields CASRTGTDYGYTF.